Sequencing of this TCR beta chain was carried out in a study of blood T cell repertoires in COVID-19. This CDR3 has 21 amino acids. Trimming removed 5 bases at V and 0 bases at J, with 26 bases between. Germline CDR1 reads SGHVS; CDR2 reads FQNEAQ. Individuals aged roughly 18 to 90 years were recruited from 20 to 25 US areas. This table comes from immunoSEQ multiplex PCR, and its TCRdb copy is limited to in-frame clones, with some not included. The table shows 150,000 to 200,000 clones, with roughly four fifths occurring only once. Sample: PBMCs or T cells enriched from blood (not recorded which). This receptor was identified in a man aged 50 to 59 who had recovered from COVID-19. This chain joins TRBV7-8 and TRBJ1-6, with D perhaps TRBD1 (5 bases). CDR3 in DNA: TGTGCCAGCAGCCGTCTCGGACGGGGGTTAAGTCAGAGCTCCTATAATTCACCCCTCCACTTT. Protein sequence: CASSRLGRGLSQSSYNSPLHF.